The entry below describes one T cell receptor beta chain. Its target is unknown. This sample is drawn from a study of cytomegalovirus exposure and HLA in healthy donors. Study-wide results and limits: Generally TCR sequences proved uncommon, though certain public TCRs appeared in numerous donors.

The germline V gene encodes CDR1 SQVTM and CDR2 ANQGSEA. The CDR3 extends over 15 amino acids. After removal of 0 bases from V and 7 bases from J, the junction contained 9 bases not matched to a gene. The method was immunoSEQ multiplex PCR; TCRdb's version includes in-frame clones alone and lacks a portion of them. The profile shows more than 90,000 clones, approximately 90% of them singletons. The chain joins TRBV29-1 to TRBJ2-1; TRBD1 matches at 7 bases. The sequenced sample was PBMCs. The source of this sequence is a man in his late teens or twenties in good health and CMV-seronegative. The CDR3 coding sequence is TGCAGCGTTGAAGATTTCTACAGGGGTTCGAATGAGCAGTTCTTC. Amino acids: CSVEDFYRGSNEQFF.